Below, 17 T cell receptor beta chains from the same sample are listed, as sequenced in a study of blood T cell repertoires in COVID-19. Clones were read by immunoSEQ multiplex PCR, and TCRdb kept only the in-frame ones, dropping some. The profile covers hundreds of thousands of clones, with roughly 90% appearing a single time and approximately 0.98% taken by the ten largest. The sample consisted of peripheral blood. These receptors were obtained from a woman aged 35 to 49 with COVID-19, enrolled during active disease.

The chain carries TRBV6-2 or TRBV6-3 and TRBJ2-7; D is possibly TRBD2 (5 bases). V was pared by 4 bases and J by 2 bases, with 18 bases between. The CDR3 has 16 amino acids. Looked up from germline, CDR1 is MNHEY and CDR2 is SVGEGT. CDR3 bases: TGTGCCAGCAGTTTGGGGAGAGTTGCGGTAGCCTACGAGCAGTACTTC. Translated, it gives CASSLGRVAVAYEQYF.

The rearrangement links TRBV9 to TRBJ1-5, with 8 bases aligning to TRBD1. The CDR3 spans 13 residues. J was trimmed by 4 bases and V by 3 bases; bases with no gene match: 0. The germline gives CDR1 SGDLS, CDR2 YYNGEE. CDR3 sequence reads: CASSGTGNQPQHF. CDR3 coding DNA: TGTGCCAGCAGCGGGACAGGGAATCAGCCCCAGCATTTT.

This clone was observed a few times. The V call is TRBV10-3, the J call TRBJ2-1, with D possibly matching TRBD1 (6 bases). The germline V and J ends were trimmed by 0 bases and 0 bases, with 9 bases remaining between them. This CDR3 is built from 16 residues. CDR1 ENHRY and CDR2 SYGVKD come from the germline V gene. Here the CDR3 DNA reads TGTGCCATCAGTGAGTCGACAGGCGGCTCCTACAATGAGCAGTTCTTC. It translates to CAISESTGGSYNEQFF.

The chain joins TRBV4-2 to TRBJ2-4; weak D call: TRBD1 (5 bases). V was cut by 0 bases and J by 6 bases, with 15 bases left in between. The germline V gene encodes CDR1 LGHNA and CDR2 YNFKEQ. The CDR3 covers 16 residues. CDR3 region: CASSQESRYDRNIQYF. Written as DNA, the CDR3 is TGTGCCAGCAGCCAAGAAAGCAGATATGACAGAAACATTCAGTACTTC.

V gene TRBV7-8 combines with J gene TRBJ2-7, with TRBD2 matching 8 bases. The V and J ends lost 9 bases and 2 bases, in that order; junction bases with no gene match: 12. CDR3 length: 15 amino acids. Germline values: CDR1 SGHVS, CDR2 FQNEAQ. CDR3 region: CASQPGRRGAYEQYF. The CDR3 DNA follows: TGTGCCAGTCAGCCGGGGAGGCGGGGGGCCTACGAGCAGTACTTC.

The gene calls are TRBV30 and TRBJ1-5, with 7 bases lining up with TRBD1. CDR3 length: 14 residues. With 2 bases clipped from V and 7 bases from J, the junction kept 8 bases outside the gene matches. The germline gives CDR1 GTSNPN, CDR2 SVGIG (reference sequence). The CDR3 DNA follows: TGTGCCTGGAGTCTTTCTAACAGGGGCCAGCCCCAGCATTTT. Its translation: CAWSLSNRGQPQHF.

With respect to this clone: Additional DNA sequences in this sample encode the identical CDR3. The V call is TRBV19, the J call TRBJ1-4; D may be TRBD1 (6 bases). The CDR3 is made up of 14 amino acids. Germline V gene lookup returns CDR1 LNHDA and CDR2 SQIVND (reference sequence). Trimming removed 1 base at V and 8 bases at J, with 11 bases between. The CDR3: CASSIGTGPEKLFF. The DNA of the CDR3 is TGTGCCAGTAGTATAGGTACAGGGCCGGAAAAACTGTTTTTT.

J is TRBJ1-2 and V is TRBV10-3; 9 nucleotides match TRBD1. CDR1 and CDR2 (germline): ENHRY, SYGVKD. The J segment lost 7 bases and the V segment lost 6 bases, leaving 9 bases of the junction unmatched. The CDR3 is 14 residues long. The CDR3 sequence is CAIRGTGLGGGYTF. The CDR3 coding sequence is TGTGCCATCAGGGGGACAGGGTTGGGCGGTGGCTACACCTTC.

This chain links TRBV28 with TRBJ2-1; TRBD1 matches at 9 bases. J gave up 0 bases and V 7 bases, and 7 bases lay outside the gene matches. Germline V lookup: CDR1 MDHEN, CDR2 SYDVKM. This CDR3 comprises 16 residues. CDR3 sequence reads: CASTPQDRGSYNEQFF. The CDR3 DNA reads TGTGCCAGCACCCCCCAGGACAGGGGCTCCTACAATGAGCAGTTCTTC.

The rearrangement uses TRBV12-3 or TRBV12-4 and TRBJ2-2; D call uncertain. Deletions cut 3 bases from V and 7 bases from J, with 6 bases between. The CDR3 is 12 amino acids. CDR3 sequence: CASSLRDGELFF. CDR3 DNA sequence: TGTGCCAGCAGTTTGCGTGACGGGGAGCTGTTTTTT.

The chain combines TRBV19 with TRBJ1-3, with D perhaps TRBD1 (6 bases). This CDR3 has 14 residues. In germline, CDR1 is LNHDA, CDR2 SQIVND (reference sequence). V lost 3 bases and J 7 bases, leaving 13 bases between the germline ends. The CDR3 here is CASSIMDRGNTIYF. The CDR3 region has the DNA TGTGCCAGTAGTATCATGGACAGAGGGAACACCATATATTTT.

The chain is built from TRBV27 and TRBJ1-6; 12 bases are a match to TRBD1. Germline V gene sequence: CDR1 MNHEY, CDR2 SMNVEV (reference sequence). CDR3 length: 13 amino acids. Losses at the gene ends were 3 bases for V and 17 bases for J; bases not matched to a gene: 5. CDR3 residues: CASSLGGTGGFHF. CDR3 DNA: TGTGCCAGCAGTTTGGGTGGGACAGGGGGCTTCCACTTT.

The chain couples TRBV11-3 to TRBJ1-1, with D tentatively TRBD1 (6 bases). There are 14 residues in the CDR3. CDR1 is SGHNT, CDR2 YENEEA, per germline. The V end was cut by 2 bases, the J end by 3 bases, with 10 bases between. CDR3: CASSLKGGYTEAFF. The CDR3 region has the DNA TGTGCCAGCAGCTTAAAAGGGGGTTACACTGAAGCTTTCTTT. Using reference TRBV11-3 and TRBJ1-1 for the parts outside the CDR3, the full variable domain is EAGVVQSPRYKIIEKKQPVAFWCNPISGHNTLYWYLQNLGQGPELLIRYENEEAVDDSQLPKDRFSAERLKGVDSTLKIQPAELGDSAVYLCASSLKGGYTEAFFGQGTRLTVV.

As to this clone: Other DNA sequences in the sample encode the same CDR3. V usage is TRBV11-2 and J usage is TRBJ2-7; D is unclear. V gave up 5 bases and J gave up 3 bases, with 5 bases separating them. In germline, CDR1 is SGHAT, CDR2 FQNNGV. This CDR3 comprises 11 residues. The DNA for the CDR3 is TGTGCCAGCAGCCGACTCTACGAGCAGTACTTC. It translates to CASSRLYEQYF.

This clone was picked up a small number of times. J is TRBJ1-2 and V is TRBV20-1; 7 bases line up with TRBD1. With 6 bases clipped from V and 7 bases from J, the junction kept 5 bases outside the gene matches. This CDR3 comprises 11 residues. The germline V gene has CDR1 DFQATT and CDR2 SNEGSKA (reference sequence). CDR3 coding DNA: TGCAGTGCCACAGGGGCTGCTGGCTACACCTTC. This codes for CSATGAAGYTF.

This clone came up a few times. V gene TRBV9 combines with J gene TRBJ1-3, with 9 positions matching TRBD1. The ends lost 3 bases at V and 4 bases at J; junction bases unmatched: 8. Germline V gives CDR1 SGDLS, CDR2 YYNGEE. This CDR3 comprises 16 residues. The CDR3 reads CASSGGQGVNGNTIYF. CDR3 in DNA: TGTGCCAGCAGCGGGGGACAGGGAGTTAACGGAAACACCATATATTTT. Supplemented by reference TRBV9 and TRBJ1-3, the full variable domain reads DSGVTQTPKHLITATGQRVTLRCSPRSGDLSVYWYQQSLDQGLQFLIQYYNGEERAKGNILERFSAQQFPDLHSELNLSSLELGDSALYFCASSGGQGVNGNTIYFGEGSWLTVV.

This clone occurred once. This chain connects TRBV7-6 to TRBJ1-5; D perhaps matches TRBD1 (5 bases). Trimming took off 1 base at V and 5 bases at J, with 12 bases between the two ends. Germline CDR1 and CDR2: SGHVS and FNYEAQ. The CDR3 has 15 residues. The CDR3 spells CASSLDGGGDQPQHF. The DNA of the CDR3 is TGTGCCAGCAGCTTAGATGGGGGAGGCGATCAGCCCCAGCATTTT.